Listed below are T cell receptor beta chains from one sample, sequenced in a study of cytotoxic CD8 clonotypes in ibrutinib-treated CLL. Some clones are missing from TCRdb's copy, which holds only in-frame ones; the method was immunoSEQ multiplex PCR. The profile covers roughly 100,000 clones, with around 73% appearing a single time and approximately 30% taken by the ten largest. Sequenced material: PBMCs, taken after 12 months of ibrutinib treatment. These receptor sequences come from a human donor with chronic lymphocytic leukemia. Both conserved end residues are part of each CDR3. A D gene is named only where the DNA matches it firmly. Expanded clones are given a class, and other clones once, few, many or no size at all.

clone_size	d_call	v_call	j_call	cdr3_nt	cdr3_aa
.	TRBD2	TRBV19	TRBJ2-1	TGTGCCAGTAGTATTCGTGGGCGGGGGGGCACAGATGAGCAGTTCTTC	CASSIRGRGGTDEQFF
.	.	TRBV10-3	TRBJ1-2	TGTGCCGCGACGACGGGAGCTAACTATGGCTACACCTTC	CAATTGANYGYTF
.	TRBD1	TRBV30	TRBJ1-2	TGTGCCTGGGGGGACAGGGGATTTGGCTACACCTTC	CAWGDRGFGYTF
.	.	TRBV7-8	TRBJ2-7	TGTGCCAGCAGCTCAGAAGGGGGGGCCCCCTACGAGCAGTACTTC	CASSSEGGAPYEQYF
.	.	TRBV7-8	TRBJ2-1	TGTGCCAGCAGCTTAGTGGGGGCATACAATGAGCAGTTCTTC	CASSLVGAYNEQFF
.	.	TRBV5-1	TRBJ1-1	TGCGCCAGCAGCTTGGGGGCCCGGGTGGCCACTGAAGCTTTCTTT	CASSLGARVATEAFF
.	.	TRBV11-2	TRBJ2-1	TGTGCCAGCAGCTCCCGTGGCCAGGGGCGTCGACTTTCCAATGAGCAGTTCTTC	CASSSRGQGRRLSNEQFF
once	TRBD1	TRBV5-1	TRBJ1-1	TGCGCCAGCAGCTCTACAGGGGCTGTGTACACTGAAGCTTTCTTT	CASSSTGAVYTEAFF
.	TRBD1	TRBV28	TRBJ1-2	TGTGCCAGCACTCGTCTCAGGGGGGATGGCTACACCTTC	CASTRLRGDGYTF
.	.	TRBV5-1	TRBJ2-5	TGCGCCAGCAGCTTGCGTACCGGGGCGGTTCCGATTGGGACCCAGTACTTC	CASSLRTGAVPIGTQYF
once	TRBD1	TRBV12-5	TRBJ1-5	TGTGCTAGTGGTTTAGGAACAGGGGACTTCAATCAGCCCCAGCATTTT	CASGLGTGDFNQPQHF
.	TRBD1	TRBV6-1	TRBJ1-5	TGTGCCAGCAGTTTAGACAGGGCGAGCAATCAGCCCCAGCATTTT	CASSLDRASNQPQHF
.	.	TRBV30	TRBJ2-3	TGTGCCTGGAGTGTAGGGGCCAAAGGGGCAGATACGCAGTATTTT	CAWSVGAKGADTQYF
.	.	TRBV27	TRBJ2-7	TGTGCCAGCAGGGGGGCCGAAGCAGGGAGCTACGAGCAGTACTTC	CASRGAEAGSYEQYF
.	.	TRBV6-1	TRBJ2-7	TGTGCCAGCAGTGAAGACCACAGCTACGAGCAGTACTTC	CASSEDHSYEQYF
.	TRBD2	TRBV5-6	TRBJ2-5	TGTGCCAGCAGCAACTGGGGACTAGCGGGGGCCGGGGAGACCCAGTACTTC	CASSNWGLAGAGETQYF
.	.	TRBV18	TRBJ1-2	TGTGCCAGCTCACCGGCGGGGTTAGTTAATGGCTACACCTTC	CASSPAGLVNGYTF
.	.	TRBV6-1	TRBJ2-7	TGTGCCAGCACTTCCGTCTACGAGCAGTACTTC	CASTSVYEQYF
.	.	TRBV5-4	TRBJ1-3	TGTGCCAGCAGCCTTACAGGGAAAAACACCATATATTTT	CASSLTGKNTIYF
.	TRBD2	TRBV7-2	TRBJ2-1	TGTGCCAGCAGCTTAGCAGCGGGGGACTACAATGAGCAGTTCTTC	CASSLAAGDYNEQFF
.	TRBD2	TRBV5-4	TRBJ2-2	TGTGCCAGCAGCTTGTCAGTAGCGGGTCTGCTCACCGGGGAGCTGTTTTTT	CASSLSVAGLLTGELFF
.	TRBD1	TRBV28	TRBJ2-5	TGTGCCAGCTTCGCTTCAGGGGGCCCCCAAGAGACCCAGTACTTC	CASFASGGPQETQYF
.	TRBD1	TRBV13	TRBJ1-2	TGTGCCAGCAGTTACGGAACCGGGACAGGGGCTGGAGGCTACACCTTC	CASSYGTGTGAGGYTF
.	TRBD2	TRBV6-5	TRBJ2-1	TGTGCCAGCAGTTACTCGGGGAAGCGGGGGGGCCACATGCAGTTCTTC	CASSYSGKRGGHMQFF
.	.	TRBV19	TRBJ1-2	TGTGCCAGTAATGCCCCAGACAGATCGGTTGGCTACACCTTC	CASNAPDRSVGYTF
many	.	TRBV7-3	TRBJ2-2	TGTGCCAGCAGCTTAGATGAAGGGGAGCTGTTTTTT	CASSLDEGELFF
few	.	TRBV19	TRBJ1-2	TGTGCCAGCCAGACAGTTAACTATGGCTACACCTTC	CASQTVNYGYTF
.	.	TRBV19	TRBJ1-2	TGTGCCACTTCACGGGGAGGAATTTATGGCTACACCTTC	CATSRGGIYGYTF